The clone carrying this T cell receptor (beta chain) came up many times. This sample was taken from a study of T-cell reconstitution after alpha-beta-depleted transplantation in children. Construction of the TCRbeta library involved unique molecular identifiers. Via MiXCR, TCRdb re-called the PCR reads, giving one row per CDR3 protein. The repertoire holds about 97,000 distinct CDR3 sequences, with approximately 6% as singletons. This TCR derives from a female patient aged 2 to 10 who had a stem cell transplant for Fanconi anemia, so the T cells may come from the graft donor. Source: PBMCs, mostly from graft donor cells, taken 60 days after TCRalphabeta/CD19-depleted stem cell transplant.

The chain's CDR3 is CASSQLAGGVYEQYF. CDR3 DNA sequence: TGTGCCAGCAGCCAATTAGCGGGGGGGGTATACGAGCAGTACTTC. The chain links TRBV4-2 to TRBJ2-7, with 11 nucleotides matching TRBD2. Germline V gives CDR1 LGHNA, CDR2 YNFKEQ. CDR3 length: 15 residues. The J segment lost 4 bases and the V segment lost 2 bases, leaving 4 bases of the junction unmatched.